This TCR beta chain derives from a study of T-cell memory formation after mild COVID-19. Germline V gene sequence: CDR1 SGHRS, CDR2 YFSETQ. The CDR3 is made up of 13 amino acids. The junction had 1 base not matched to a gene; V was cut back by 0 bases and J by 8 bases. The table lists this clonotype with a few counts. What it binds is not known. UMIs and sample barcodes were carried by the TCR alpha and TCR beta cDNA libraries that 5'RACE produced using constant-segment primers. TCRdb recomputed calls from the 5' RACE reads with MiXCR, one row per CDR3 protein. The table lists about 430,000 distinct CDR3 sequences, less than 25% of them singletons. Whole-study results and caveats: A second wave of clones peaked on day 37, and their SARS-CoV-2 specificity went unconfirmed.

The specimen sequenced was PBMCs or a T cell subset sorted from them (not recorded which). The clonotype originates from an adult woman who had mild COVID-19 (a few samples of this study predate the infection). Cell type and time point are not known. The gene calls are TRBV5-1 and TRBJ2-1, with TRBD2 identical over 8 bases. CDR3 region: CASSLALADEQFF. The CDR3 DNA reads as TGCGCCAGCAGCTTGGCACTAGCGGATGAGCAGTTCTTC.